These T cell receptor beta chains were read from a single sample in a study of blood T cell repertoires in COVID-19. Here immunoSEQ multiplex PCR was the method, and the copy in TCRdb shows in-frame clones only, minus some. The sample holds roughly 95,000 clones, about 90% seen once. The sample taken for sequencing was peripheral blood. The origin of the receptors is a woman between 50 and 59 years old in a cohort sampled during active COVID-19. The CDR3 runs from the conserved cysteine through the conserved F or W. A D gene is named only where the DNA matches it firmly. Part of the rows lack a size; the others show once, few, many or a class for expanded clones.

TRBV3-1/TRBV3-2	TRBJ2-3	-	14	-	TGTGCCAGCAGCCAACCAGGCCCTTCGGATACGCAGTATTTT	CASSQPGPSDTQYF
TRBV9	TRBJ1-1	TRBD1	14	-	TGTGCCAGCAGTAGGGGACAGCCAGTGCTTGAAGCTTTCTTT	CASSRGQPVLEAFF
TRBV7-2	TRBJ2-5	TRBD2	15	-	TGTGCCAGCAGTCTGCGGGAGAAGGGCCAAGAGACCCAGTACTTC	CASSLREKGQETQYF
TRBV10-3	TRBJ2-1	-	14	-	TGTGCCATCAGTGAGGCATTACCCCTAAGTGAGCAGTTCTTC	CAISEALPLSEQFF
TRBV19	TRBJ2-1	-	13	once	TGTGCCAGTAGTATCGGGAACAGCAATGAGCAGTTCTTC	CASSIGNSNEQFF
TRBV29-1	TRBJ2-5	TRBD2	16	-	TGCAGCGCCAAATTGGGACTAGCGGGGGGGCTAGAGACCCAGTACTTC	CSAKLGLAGGLETQYF
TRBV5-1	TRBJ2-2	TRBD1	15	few	TGCGCCAGCAGCTCCCGACAGGGGAGCACCGGGGAGCTGTTTTTT	CASSSRQGSTGELFF
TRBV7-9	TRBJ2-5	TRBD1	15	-	TGTGCCAGCAGCCCAGGGGGATCAGGAAGAGAGACCCAGTACTTC	CASSPGGSGRETQYF
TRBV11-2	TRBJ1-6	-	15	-	TGTGCCAGCAGCTTAGATGCGGGGGCTAATTCACCCCTCCACTTT	CASSLDAGANSPLHF
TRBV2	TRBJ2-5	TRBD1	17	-	TGTGCCAGCAGTGAAGCTAGGAGACAGGGGGCCCAAGAGACCCAGTACTTC	CASSEARRQGAQETQYF
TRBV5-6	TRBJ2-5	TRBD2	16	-	TGTGCCAGCAGCTTGGCAACTAGCGGGGCCCAAGAGACCCAGTACTTC	CASSLATSGAQETQYF
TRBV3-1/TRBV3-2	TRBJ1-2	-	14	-	TGTGCCAGCAGCCCTCCGGTGGCAGGGGCGGGCTACACCTTC	CASSPPVAGAGYTF
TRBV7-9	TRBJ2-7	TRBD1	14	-	TGTGCCAGCAGCCTGGGACAGAGCTCCTACGAGCAGTACTTC	CASSLGQSSYEQYF
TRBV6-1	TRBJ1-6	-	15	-	TGTGCCAGCAGTGAACGGAGCTCCTATAATTCACCCCTCCACTTT	CASSERSSYNSPLHF
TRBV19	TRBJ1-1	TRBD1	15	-	TGTGCCAGTAATAAACTGACAGGGGTGGTCACTGAAGCTTTCTTT	CASNKLTGVVTEAFF
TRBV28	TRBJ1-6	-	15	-	TGTGCCAGCATCTTGGGGCACCCATATAATTCACCCCTCCACTTT	CASILGHPYNSPLHF
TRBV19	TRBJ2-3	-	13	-	TGTGCCAGTAGTATTGAGGGTTGGGGGGAACAGTATTTT	CASSIEGWGEQYF
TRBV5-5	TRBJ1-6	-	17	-	TGTGCCAGCAGCTCTGGGCCAGACGGCTCCTATAATTCACCCCTCCACTTT	CASSSGPDGSYNSPLHF
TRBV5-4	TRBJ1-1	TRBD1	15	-	TGTGCCAGCAGCTTGGGGACAGGGGCTGATACTGAAGCTTTCTTT	CASSLGTGADTEAFF
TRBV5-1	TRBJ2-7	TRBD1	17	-	TGCGCCAGCAGCTTGGGGGGGACAGGGCGAAGTAGTTACGAGCAGTACTTC	CASSLGGTGRSSYEQYF
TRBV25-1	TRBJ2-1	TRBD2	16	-	TGTGCCAGCAGTCCGAGCGGGGGCGAAACGTGGGATGAGCAGTTCTTC	CASSPSGGETWDEQFF
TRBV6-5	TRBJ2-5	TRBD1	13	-	TGTGCCAGCTCCGGGACAGTTGATGAGACCCAGTACTTC	CASSGTVDETQYF
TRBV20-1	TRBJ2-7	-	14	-	TGCAGTGCTAGTTCGGGTACCGGGTCCTACGAGCAGTACTTC	CSASSGTGSYEQYF
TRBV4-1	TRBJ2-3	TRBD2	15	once	TGCGCCAGCAGATTAGCGGGAGTTTCTGTAGATACGCAGTATTTT	CASRLAGVSVDTQYF
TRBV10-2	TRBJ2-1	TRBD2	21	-	TGCGCCAGCAGCGCTCAGACAGGGGGCGCTTGGACTAGCGGGAGGGCAGATGAGCAGTTCTTC	CASSAQTGGAWTSGRADEQFF
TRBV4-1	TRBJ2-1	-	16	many	TGCGCCAGCAGCCAAGAACCCCCTGACAGGAACCATGAGCAGTTCTTC	CASSQEPPDRNHEQFF
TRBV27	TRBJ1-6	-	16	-	TGTGCCAGCAGGGGTGCGGGGAGCTCCTATAATTCACCCCTCCACTTT	CASRGAGSSYNSPLHF
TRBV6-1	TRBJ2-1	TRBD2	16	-	TGTGCCAGCAGTGGACTAGCGGGGGCCAGCTACAATGAGCAGTTCTTC	CASSGLAGASYNEQFF
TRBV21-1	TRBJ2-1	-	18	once	TGTGCCAGCAGGGCCCTGGGGGGTCCTCGGAGTTCCTACAATGAGCAGTTCTTC	CASRALGGPRSSYNEQFF
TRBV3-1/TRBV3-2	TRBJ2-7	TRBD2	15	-	TGTGCCAGCAGCCGACTAGCGGGGGAGAATTACGAGCAGTACTTC	CASSRLAGENYEQYF
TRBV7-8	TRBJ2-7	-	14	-	TGTGCCAGCAGCTTAGCTGGGGCCCCTCTCGAGCAGTACTTC	CASSLAGAPLEQYF
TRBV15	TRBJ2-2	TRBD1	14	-	TGTGCCACCTCAGGGGGCGCGAACACCGGGGAGCTGTTTTTT	CATSGGANTGELFF
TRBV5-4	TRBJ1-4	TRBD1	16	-	TGTGCCAGCAGCCCGGGACAGGTTGCAACTAATGAAAAACTGTTTTTT	CASSPGQVATNEKLFF